Reported below is one TCR beta chain. Its specificity is unknown. The data were taken from a study of cytomegalovirus exposure and HLA in healthy donors. General study results and limits: Later genetic work tied a missense DCLRE1C variant to beta-chain V and J trimming. One later analysis reportedly identified an Asian-associated ancestry cluster that showed fewer N-insertions than the roughly 600-donor mean. It was confirmed in vitro that three of the CMV-associated chains were specific for CMV antigens. In most subjects, TCR beta sequences reportedly gave accurate predictions of HLA-A and HLA-B alleles.

The germline CDR1 and CDR2 sequences are MNHNS and SASEGT. The CDR3 spans 16 residues. Trimming took 0 bases from V and 7 from J; bases not matched to a gene: 10. The primer mix had 60 Vbeta and 13 Jbeta primers. The table came from immunoSEQ multiplex PCR; TCRdb's copy has only in-frame clones and leaves some out. The table has more than 85,000 clones, about 80% seen once; the top ten hold about 9.5%. What was sequenced was PBMCs. The V and J genes are TRBV6-1 and TRBJ1-1; 8 bases match TRBD1. The receptor comes from a man aged 25 to 40 in good health and CMV-seropositive. CDR3 nucleotides: TGTGCCAGCAGTGAAGCTCCAGGGGGCTTGGGTAGTGAAGCTTTCTTT. The encoded protein is CASSEAPGGLGSEAFF.